These T cell receptor beta chains were read from a single sample in a study of cytomegalovirus exposure and HLA in healthy donors. Clones were read by immunoSEQ multiplex PCR, and TCRdb kept only the in-frame ones, dropping some. The sample contains roughly 120,000 clones, approximately 80% of which appear only once. The specimen was PBMCs. The receptor set was obtained from a young woman in good health and CMV-seronegative. Both conserved end residues are part of each CDR3. The order of the fields is J gene, clone size, V gene, D gene, CDR3 length, CDR3 DNA, CDR3 protein. A D gene is named only where the DNA matches it firmly. For some rows the clone size is stated as once, few or many, or as a class when expanded; others skip it.

TRBJ2-1	.	TRBV4-1	TRBD2	16	TGCGCCAGCAGCCCTCTGGGACTAGCCCAATACAATGAGCAGTTCTTC	CASSPLGLAQYNEQFF
TRBJ1-1	.	TRBV19	.	12	TGTGCCAGTAGTATCGTGAGCACTGAAGCTTTCTTT	CASSIVSTEAFF
TRBJ1-3	.	TRBV27	.	14	TGTGCCAGCAGTTTAGGAGTGTCTGGAAACACCATATATTTT	CASSLGVSGNTIYF
TRBJ2-5	.	TRBV7-2	TRBD2	13	TGTGCCAGCAGCTTGGCGGGGGGCTCAACCCAGTACTTC	CASSLAGGSTQYF
TRBJ2-3	.	TRBV27	.	15	TGTGCCAGCAGACCCTGGACAGATAGCACAGATACGCAGTATTTT	CASRPWTDSTDTQYF
TRBJ1-2	.	TRBV11-2	.	12	TGTGCCTGCCGGGGGTTGTACTATGGCTACACCTTC	CACRGLYYGYTF
TRBJ2-7	.	TRBV10-3	TRBD1	15	TGTGCCATCAGTGAATCAGACAGGGGTCGTTTCGAGCAGTACTTC	CAISESDRGRFEQYF
TRBJ2-3	few	TRBV27	TRBD1	16	TGTGCCAGCAGTCAAAGGGACAGGGGGCTGACAGATACGCAGTATTTT	CASSQRDRGLTDTQYF
TRBJ1-2	.	TRBV6-1	.	16	TGTGCCAGCAGTGTAGGACCAGAACAGGGTTTTCGTGGCTACACCTTC	CASSVGPEQGFRGYTF
TRBJ2-1	.	TRBV7-2	TRBD2	17	TGTGCCAGCAGCTTTACCCCCGGGACTAGCGGCGTAAATGAGCAGTTCTTC	CASSFTPGTSGVNEQFF
TRBJ2-5	.	TRBV7-9	.	14	TGTGCCAGCAGCTTAGGGTCAGGGGTAGGGGAGCAGTACTTC	CASSLGSGVGEQYF
TRBJ1-5	.	TRBV30	.	15	TGTGCCTGGAGCGTCAGGGAGAGCGGGTATCAGCCCCAGCATTTT	CAWSVRESGYQPQHF
TRBJ2-5	.	TRBV13	.	13	TGTGCCAGCAGCCCCCGACAGAGAGAGACCCAGTACTTC	CASSPRQRETQYF
TRBJ1-5	.	TRBV20-1	.	10	TGCAGTGCTAGCGAGCAGCCCCAGCATTTT	CSASEQPQHF
TRBJ1-1	.	TRBV6-6	TRBD1	14	TGTGCCAGCAGTCTCCAAAGGGGGACAGAGCCGATTCAGTTC	CASSLQRGTEPIQF
TRBJ2-7	.	TRBV20-1	.	11	TGCAGTGCACCGGACAGCTACGAGCAGTACTTC	CSAPDSYEQYF
TRBJ1-6	.	TRBV30	TRBD1	14	TGTGCCTGGAGTCCTAGGGACAGTAGGTCACCCCTCCACTTT	CAWSPRDSRSPLHF
TRBJ2-5	medium-sized	TRBV19	TRBD1	15	TGTGCCAGTAGTATAGACGACAGGGGCAGTGAGACCCAGTACTTC	CASSIDDRGSETQYF